The 18 T cell receptor beta chains below were found in one sample sequenced in a study of cytomegalovirus exposure and HLA in healthy donors. PCR amplification relied on 60 Vbeta primers (plus 13 Jbeta primers). Profiling relied on immunoSEQ multiplex PCR, and the TCRdb table lists in-frame clones only, not all of them. This table holds about 160,000 clones, roughly 80% found once. The source material was PBMCs. These receptors came from a man aged 25-40 years in good health and CMV-seronegative.

This clone was observed a few times. This CDR3 is CASSTRDRSHEQYF. CDR3 nucleotide sequence: TGTGCCAGCAGCACCCGGGACAGGTCCCACGAGCAGTACTTC. The gene calls are TRBV9 and TRBJ2-7; 8 bases map to TRBD1. Per the germline V gene, CDR1 is SGDLS and CDR2 is YYNGEE. V dropped 4 bases and J dropped 5; count of bases not matched to a gene: 8. CDR3 size: 14 residues.

The CDR3 DNA reads as TGTGCCAGCAGTGAAATTCCAGGGCAGACCTACGAGCAGTACTTC. Translating it yields CASSEIPGQTYEQYF. The V and J genes are TRBV2 and TRBJ2-7; tentatively, D is TRBD1 (5 bases). V lost 2 bases to trimming and J lost 2 bases, with 13 bases between them. The CDR3 runs 15 residues. Germline V CDR1 and CDR2: SNHLY, FYNNEI.

This clone was recorded only once. The rearrangement joins TRBV28 to TRBJ1-1; no firm D call. CDR3 size: 11 residues. The germline gives CDR1 MDHEN, CDR2 SYDVKM. Trimming took 3 bases from V and 6 from J, leaving 5 bases between them. CDR3 residues: CASSFPSEAFF. The DNA of the CDR3 is TGTGCCAGCAGTTTTCCCTCTGAAGCTTTCTTT.

The chain employs TRBV9 and TRBJ2-3; 9 bases agree with TRBD1. After removal of 4 bases from V and 2 bases from J, the junction contained 14 bases not matched to a gene. CDR1 SGDLS and CDR2 YYNGEE come from the germline V gene. CDR3 size: 18 residues. CDR3 DNA: TGTGCCAGCAGCACCCCTCGATTAGGGACAGGGTACACAGATACGCAGTATTTT. This codes for CASSTPRLGTGYTDTQYF.

This chain uses TRBV6-6 with TRBJ2-7; TRBD1 matches at 9 bases. The CDR3 consists of 16 residues. After removal of 6 bases from V and 5 bases from J, the junction contained 14 bases not matched to a gene. Looked up from germline, CDR1 is MNHNY and CDR2 is SVGAGI (reference sequence). The DNA of the CDR3 is TGTGCCAGCAGGGGGGGTTTATCCGGGACAGGGAACGAGCAGTACTTC. Amino acids: CASRGGLSGTGNEQYF.

V is TRBV10-3 and J is TRBJ1-2; D possibly corresponds to TRBD1 (6 bases). The CDR3 extends over 18 amino acids. V lost 9 bases to trimming and J lost 2 bases, with 28 bases between them. From germline, CDR1 is ENHRY and CDR2 SYGVKD. Here the CDR3 DNA reads TGTGCCATGGGGGCGGGTGTACGGGACGATACTCGGAACTATGGCTACACCTTC. Translated, it gives CAMGAGVRDDTRNYGYTF.

The V gene is TRBV29-1, the J gene TRBJ2-3; 7 bases match TRBD2. The CDR3 is 12 residues long. Germline trimming cut 7 bases from V and 3 bases from J; bases unmatched to any gene: 4. Germline V gene lookup returns CDR1 SQVTM and CDR2 ANQGSEA. The CDR3: CSALAETDTQYF. DNA of the CDR3: TGCAGCGCCCTAGCGGAGACAGATACGCAGTATTTT.

This clone was seen a few times. The V gene is TRBV10-3, the J gene TRBJ2-2; D is uncertain. Trimming left V 0 bases short and J 3 bases short, with 2 bases between. Germline V gives CDR1 ENHRY, CDR2 SYGVKD. This CDR3 has 13 residues. The CDR3 coding sequence is TGTGCCATCAGTGAGTCCTACACCGGGGAGCTGTTTTTT. Its translation: CAISESYTGELFF.

This clone came up once. This rearrangement joins TRBV27 to TRBJ2-7; 12 bases line up with TRBD2. The CDR3 sequence is 16 residues long. Germline trimming cut 2 bases from V and 3 bases from J; bases unmatched to any gene: 5. Germline CDR1 and CDR2: MNHEY and SMNVEV (reference sequence). This CDR3 is CASSLDLAGGNYEQYF. CDR3 bases: TGTGCCAGCAGTTTAGACCTAGCGGGGGGGAACTACGAGCAGTACTTC.

CDR3 in DNA: TGTGCCAGCAGCTTGGCCTTCTACGGACAGGGGAGTTCCTACGAGCAGTACTTC. Protein product: CASSLAFYGQGSSYEQYF. V usage is TRBV5-6 and J usage is TRBJ2-7, with 9 nucleotides matching TRBD1. This CDR3 comprises 18 residues. V was pared by 0 bases and J by 1 base, with 11 bases of the junction left unmatched. The germline V gene has CDR1 SGHDT and CDR2 YYEEEE.

CDR3 DNA: TGTGCCAGCAGCTTAAGCAGGCCGACCTACAATGAGCAGTTCTTC. Its protein is CASSLSRPTYNEQFF. The chain uses TRBV11-3 and TRBJ2-1; D ambiguous. CDR3 length: 15 residues. The ends were cut back, 2 bases at V and 2 bases at J, with 10 bases in the middle. CDR1 is SGHNT, CDR2 YENEEA, per germline.

This clone was seen only once. The chain couples TRBV19 to TRBJ1-1, with D unresolved. Trimming took 7 bases from V and 0 from J, leaving 18 bases between them. This CDR3 is built from 16 residues. Germline lookup yields CDR1 LNHDA and CDR2 SQIVND (reference sequence). CDR3: CASIPYGGSLNTEAFF. The CDR3 DNA reads TGTGCCAGTATTCCGTATGGAGGGTCCTTGAACACTGAAGCTTTCTTT.

The rearrangement joins TRBV28 to TRBJ1-5; 10 bases match TRBD1. V lost 3 bases to trimming and J lost 7 bases; unmatched junction nucleotides: 3. From germline, CDR1 is MDHEN and CDR2 SYDVKM. This CDR3 is 14 amino acids long. CDR3 in DNA: TGTGCCAGCAGTTTTGGGACAGGGGAACAGCCCCAGCATTTT. It yields the protein CASSFGTGEQPQHF.

To note about this clone: One junction end does not reproduce the germline sequence, and a read error may be involved. V gene TRBV7-9 combines with J gene TRBJ2-7; a possible D gene is TRBD1 (5 bases). The CDR3 has 12 residues. Germline V lookup: CDR1 SEHNR, CDR2 FQNEAQ (reference sequence). For the CDR3, the DNA is TGTTCCAGCAGCCCCGACAGTCACGAGCAGTACTTC. Amino acids: CSSSPDSHEQYF. The full variable domain, with the rest looked up from reference TRBV7-9 and TRBJ2-7, is DTGVSQNPRHKITKRGQNVTFRCDPISEHNRLYWYRQTLGQGPEFLTYFQNEAQLEKSRLLSDRFSAERPKGSFSTLEIQRTEQGDSAMYLCSSSPDSHEQYFGPGTRLTVT.

The chain uses TRBV18 and TRBJ2-7; no reliable D call. Germline V gene data show CDR1 as KGHSH and CDR2 as LQKENI. The CDR3 covers 13 residues. The V end was cut by 2 bases, the J end by 3 bases, with 8 bases between. CDR3: CASSPISNYEQYF. The CDR3 DNA sequence: TGTGCCAGCTCACCAATCTCTAACTACGAGCAGTACTTC.

The chain carries TRBV19 and TRBJ1-1; D remains ambiguous. V was trimmed by 5 bases and J by 7 bases, leaving 5 bases between them. CDR3 length: 10 amino acids. Germline loops: CDR1 LNHDA, CDR2 SQIVND (reference sequence). The CDR3 region is CASSGHEAFF. Written as DNA, the CDR3 is TGTGCCAGTAGTGGCCATGAAGCTTTCTTT.

The chain has TRBV5-1 and TRBJ1-4, with 7 positions matching TRBD1. Trimming removed 6 bases from V and 5 bases from J; junction bases left unmatched: 7. The CDR3 consists of 14 residues. In germline, CDR1 is SGHRS, CDR2 YFSETQ. CDR3 protein: CASTEGQLNEKLFF. The CDR3 bases are TGCGCCAGCACAGAGGGACAGCTCAATGAAAAACTGTTTTTT.

V is TRBV6-4 and J is TRBJ2-5, with D possibly being TRBD2 (6 bases). This CDR3 comprises 13 residues. Germline CDR1 reads MRHNA; CDR2 reads SNTAGT. V lost 3 bases, J lost 5 bases, and 10 bases lay in between. The CDR3 nucleotides are TGTGCCAGCAGTGATAACGGAGGGGAGACCCAGTACTTC. Translating it yields CASSDNGGETQYF.